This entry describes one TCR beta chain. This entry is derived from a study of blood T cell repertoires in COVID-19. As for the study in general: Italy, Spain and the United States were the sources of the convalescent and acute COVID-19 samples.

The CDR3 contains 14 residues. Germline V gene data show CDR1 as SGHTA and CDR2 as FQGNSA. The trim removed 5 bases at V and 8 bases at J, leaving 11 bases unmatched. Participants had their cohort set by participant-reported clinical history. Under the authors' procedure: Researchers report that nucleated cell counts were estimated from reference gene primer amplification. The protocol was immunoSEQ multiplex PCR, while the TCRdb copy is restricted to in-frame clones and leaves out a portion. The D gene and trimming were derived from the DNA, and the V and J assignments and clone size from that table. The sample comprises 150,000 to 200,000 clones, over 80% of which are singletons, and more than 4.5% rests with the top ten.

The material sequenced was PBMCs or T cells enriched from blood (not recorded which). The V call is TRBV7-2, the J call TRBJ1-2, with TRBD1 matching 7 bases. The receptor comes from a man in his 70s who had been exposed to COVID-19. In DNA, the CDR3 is TGTGCCAGCAGCCTTAACAGGGGCAAGAACGGCTACACCTTC. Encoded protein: CASSLNRGKNGYTF.